This TCR beta chain was obtained from a study of cytomegalovirus exposure and HLA in healthy donors. Whole-study findings and limits: Generally TCR sequences proved uncommon, though certain public TCRs appeared in numerous donors. Common viral pathogens seemed, in a later analysis, to connect with several of the most significant clusters.

This PCR relied on a set of 60 Vbeta primers and 13 Jbeta primers. Using immunoSEQ multiplex PCR, the repertoire was profiled, and TCRdb retains in-frame clones only, with some absent. The table has roughly 150,000 clones, about 72% seen once. About this clone itself: Its matching antigen is unknown.

Germline CDR1 reads SGHNT; CDR2 reads YYREEE (reference sequence). The V gene lost 0 bases and the J gene lost 8 bases, with 14 bases spanning the gap. The CDR3 is made up of 15 amino acids. Material for sequencing was PBMCs. This receptor was obtained from a man aged 55 to 70 in good health and CMV-seronegative. The genes are TRBV5-4 and TRBJ1-4; D gene uncertain. DNA of the CDR3: TGTGCCAGCAGCTTGGTTCACGGACTAAGAGAAAAACTGTTTTTT. This gives the protein CASSLVHGLREKLFF.